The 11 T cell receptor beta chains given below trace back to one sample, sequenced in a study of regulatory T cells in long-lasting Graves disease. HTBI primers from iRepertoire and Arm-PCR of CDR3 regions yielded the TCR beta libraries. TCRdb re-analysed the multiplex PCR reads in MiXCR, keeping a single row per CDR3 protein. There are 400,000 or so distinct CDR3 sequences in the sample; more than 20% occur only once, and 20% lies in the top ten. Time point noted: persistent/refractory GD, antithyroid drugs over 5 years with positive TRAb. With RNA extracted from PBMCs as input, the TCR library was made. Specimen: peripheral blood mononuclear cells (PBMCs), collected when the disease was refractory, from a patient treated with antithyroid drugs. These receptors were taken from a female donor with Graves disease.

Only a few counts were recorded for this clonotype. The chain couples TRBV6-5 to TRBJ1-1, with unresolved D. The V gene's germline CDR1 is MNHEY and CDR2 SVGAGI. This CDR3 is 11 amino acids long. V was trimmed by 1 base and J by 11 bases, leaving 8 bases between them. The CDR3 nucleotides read TGTGCCAGCAGTTACTGGGGTGACGCTTTCTTT. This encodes CASSYWGDAFF.

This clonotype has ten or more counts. The CDR3 DNA sequence: TGCAGTGCCGAAGTCGGCGGAACCCAAGAGACCCAGTACTTC. Its translation is CSAEVGGTQETQYF. This chain connects TRBV20-1 to TRBJ2-5; D gene ambiguous. Germline CDR1 reads DFQATT; CDR2 reads SNEGSKA (reference sequence). CDR3 size: 14 residues. V was trimmed by 6 bases and J by 1 base, leaving 15 bases between them.

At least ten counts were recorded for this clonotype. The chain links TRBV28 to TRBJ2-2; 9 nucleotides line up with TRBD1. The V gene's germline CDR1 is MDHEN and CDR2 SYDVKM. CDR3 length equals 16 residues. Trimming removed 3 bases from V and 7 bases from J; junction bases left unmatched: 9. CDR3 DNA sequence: TGTGCCAGCAGTTTCGTCTCGGGACAGGGTATCGGGGAGCTGTTTTTT. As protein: CASSFVSGQGIGELFF.

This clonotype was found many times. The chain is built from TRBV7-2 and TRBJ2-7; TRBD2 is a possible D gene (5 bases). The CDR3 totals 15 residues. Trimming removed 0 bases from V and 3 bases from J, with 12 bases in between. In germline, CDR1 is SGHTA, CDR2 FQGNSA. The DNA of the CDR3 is TGTGCCAGCAGCTTAGCGGGAGTGAAAGTCTACGAGCAGTACTTC. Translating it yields CASSLAGVKVYEQYF.

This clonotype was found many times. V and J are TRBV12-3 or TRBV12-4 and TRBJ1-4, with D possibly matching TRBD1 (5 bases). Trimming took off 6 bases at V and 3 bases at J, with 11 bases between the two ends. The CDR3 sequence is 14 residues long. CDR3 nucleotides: TGTGCCAGCAGGCGCGGGGGAGCTAATGAAAAACTGTTTTTT. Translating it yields CASRRGGANEKLFF.

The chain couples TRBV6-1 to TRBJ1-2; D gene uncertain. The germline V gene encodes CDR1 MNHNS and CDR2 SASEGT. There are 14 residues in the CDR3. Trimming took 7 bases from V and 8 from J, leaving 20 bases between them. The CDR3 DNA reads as TGTGCCAGCATCCCACAGCCTGCCCGGGGAGGCTACACCTTC. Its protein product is CASIPQPARGGYTF.

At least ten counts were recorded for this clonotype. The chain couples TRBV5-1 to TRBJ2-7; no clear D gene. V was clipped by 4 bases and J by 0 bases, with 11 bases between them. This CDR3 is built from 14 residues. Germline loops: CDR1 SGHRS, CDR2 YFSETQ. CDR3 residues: CASSRGESSYEQYF. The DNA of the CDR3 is TGCGCCAGCAGCCGAGGAGAGAGCTCCTACGAGCAGTACTTC.

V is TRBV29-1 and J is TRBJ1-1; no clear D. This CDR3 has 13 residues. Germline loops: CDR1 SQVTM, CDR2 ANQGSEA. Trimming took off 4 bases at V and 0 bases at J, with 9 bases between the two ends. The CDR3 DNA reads TGCAGCGTTGCCCTTTTCATGAACACTGAAGCTTTCTTT. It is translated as CSVALFMNTEAFF.

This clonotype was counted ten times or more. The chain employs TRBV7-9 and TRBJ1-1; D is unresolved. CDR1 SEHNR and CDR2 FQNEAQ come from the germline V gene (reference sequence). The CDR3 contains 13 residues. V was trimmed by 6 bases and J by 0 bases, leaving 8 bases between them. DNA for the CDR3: TGTGCCAGCAGTTCGACGGTGAACACTGAAGCTTTCTTT. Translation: CASSSTVNTEAFF.

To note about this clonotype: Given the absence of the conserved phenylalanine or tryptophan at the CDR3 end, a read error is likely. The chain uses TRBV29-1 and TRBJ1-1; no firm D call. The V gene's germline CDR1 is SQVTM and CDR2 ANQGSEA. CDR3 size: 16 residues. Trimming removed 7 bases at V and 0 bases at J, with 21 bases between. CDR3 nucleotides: TGCAGCGGGCAGAGGGTCTCGGCAATCATGAACACTGAAGCTTTCCTT. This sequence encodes CSGQRVSAIMNTEAFL.

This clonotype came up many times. The CDR3 region is CASSYRDYYNLYEQYF. For the CDR3, the DNA is TGTGCCAGCAGTTACCGGGACTACTACAACCTCTACGAGCAGTACTTC. The V and J genes are TRBV2 and TRBJ2-7; 7 bases map to TRBD2. The CDR3 totals 16 residues. CDR1 and CDR2 (germline): SNHLY, FYNNEI. V was clipped by 5 bases and J by 3 bases; unmatched bases: 13.